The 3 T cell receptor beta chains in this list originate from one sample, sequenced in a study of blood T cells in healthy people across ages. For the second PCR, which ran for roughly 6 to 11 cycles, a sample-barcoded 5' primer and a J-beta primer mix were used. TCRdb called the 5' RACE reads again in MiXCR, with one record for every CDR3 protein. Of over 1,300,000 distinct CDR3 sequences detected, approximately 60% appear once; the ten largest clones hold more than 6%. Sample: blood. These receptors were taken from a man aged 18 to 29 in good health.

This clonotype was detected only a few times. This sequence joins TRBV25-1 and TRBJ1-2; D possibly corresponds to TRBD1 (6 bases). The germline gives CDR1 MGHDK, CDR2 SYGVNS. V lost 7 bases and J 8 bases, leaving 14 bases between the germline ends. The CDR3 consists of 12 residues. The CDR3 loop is CASTDSGRGYTF. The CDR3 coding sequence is TGTGCCAGCACGGACAGTGGAAGGGGCTACACCTTC.

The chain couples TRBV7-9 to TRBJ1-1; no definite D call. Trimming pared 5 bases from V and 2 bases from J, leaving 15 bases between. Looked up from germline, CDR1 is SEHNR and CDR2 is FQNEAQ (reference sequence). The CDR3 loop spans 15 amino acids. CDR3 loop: CASSPTNGVNTEAFF. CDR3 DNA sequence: TGTGCCAGCAGCCCCACCAACGGGGTAAACACTGAAGCTTTCTTT. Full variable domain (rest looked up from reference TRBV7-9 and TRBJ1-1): DTGVSQNPRHKITKRGQNVTFRCDPISEHNRLYWYRQTLGQGPEFLTYFQNEAQLEKSRLLSDRFSAERPKGSFSTLEIQRTEQGDSAMYLCASSPTNGVNTEAFFGQGTRLTVV.

CDR3 sequence: CASGGVTGTWETQYF. CDR3 nucleotides: TGTGCCAGCGGAGGGGTAACAGGGACCTGGGAGACCCAGTACTTC. The chain uses TRBV2 and TRBJ2-7, with D perhaps being TRBD1 or TRBD2 (6 bases each). The DNA end is a closer match to TRBJ2-5, so the J assignment may be wrong. Per germline, CDR1 SNHLY and CDR2 FYNNEI. The CDR3 contains 15 residues.